Presented here are 27 T cell receptor beta chains from one specimen sequenced in a study of response to subunit inactivated influenza vaccine. TCRdb independently ran MiXCR on the RT-PCR reads; one entry per CDR3 protein. The sample shows hundreds of thousands of distinct CDR3 sequences, about 15% of them seen only once. The material sequenced was PBMCs from blood, taken 14 days before vaccination. The origin of the receptors is a man over 45 who received an inactivated influenza vaccine.

This chain connects TRBV6-5 to TRBJ2-7; D unclear. This CDR3 region has 13 residues. The germline V gene encodes CDR1 MNHEY and CDR2 SVGAGI. The ends were cut back, 2 bases at V and 12 bases at J, with 17 bases in the middle. CDR3 protein: CASSYGLDPRLYF. The CDR3, as DNA: TGTGCCAGCAGTTACGGTCTTGACCCGAGGCTGTACTTC.

The table lists this clonotype with a few counts. This rearrangement joins TRBV9 to TRBJ2-3; D possibly corresponds to TRBD1 (5 bases). Trimming pared 0 bases from V and 4 bases from J, leaving 9 bases between. CDR1 and CDR2 from the germline V gene are SGDLS and YYNGEE. The CDR3 spans 14 residues. CDR3 sequence: CASSVAGFADTQYF. The DNA of the CDR3 is TGTGCCAGCAGCGTAGCAGGGTTTGCAGATACGCAGTATTTT.

This clonotype has at least ten counts. This chain joins TRBV20-1 and TRBJ2-4, with a tentative D call TRBD1 (5 bases). V dropped 5 bases and J dropped 4 bases, with 12 bases sitting between them. The CDR3 is 13 amino acids. Germline V gene lookup returns CDR1 DFQATT and CDR2 SNEGSKA (reference sequence). Here the CDR3 reads CSADDRGKNIQYF. CDR3 DNA: TGCAGTGCTGATGACAGAGGAAAAAACATTCAGTACTTC.

This clonotype appeared a few times. The chain combines TRBV5-1 with TRBJ2-1; TRBD1 might be the D (5 bases). Germline assignment: CDR1 SGHRS and CDR2 YFSETQ. The CDR3 runs to 15 residues. Deletions cut 4 bases from V and 0 bases from J, with 11 bases between. CDR3 region: CASSRQPSSYNEQFF. Written as DNA, the CDR3 is TGCGCCAGCAGCCGACAGCCGAGCTCCTACAATGAGCAGTTCTTC.

This chain connects TRBV28 to TRBJ2-4; TRBD2 matches 8 bases. J was trimmed by 1 base and V by 6 bases; bases with no gene match: 5. The germline V gene has CDR1 MDHEN and CDR2 SYDVKM. The CDR3 consists of 15 residues. CDR3 sequence (DNA): TGTGCCAGCAGCCCCGGGGGGGGGGCCAAAAACATTCAGTACTTC. This translates into CASSPGGGAKNIQYF.

In its sample, this clonotype was seen many times. The V call is TRBV7-8, the J call TRBJ1-5, with D unresolved. V was shortened by 5 bases and J by 3 bases, with 14 bases between the two germline ends. Per germline, CDR1 SGHVS and CDR2 FQNEAQ. The CDR3 runs 15 residues. In DNA, the CDR3 is TGTGCCAGCAGCGCCACTACGGGAGTCAATCAGCCCCAGCATTTT. This codes for CASSATTGVNQPQHF.

The chain couples TRBV29-1 to TRBJ2-3, with TRBD1 matching over 8 bases. The germline CDR1 and CDR2 sequences are SQVTM and ANQGSEA. Trimming removed 7 bases from V and 2 bases from J; junction bases left unmatched: 8. The CDR3 consists of 14 residues. This CDR3 is CSAVDRGSTDTQYF. DNA for the CDR3: TGCAGCGCCGTCGACAGGGGATCCACAGATACGCAGTATTTT.

This clonotype was counted a few times. This rearrangement joins TRBV12-3 or TRBV12-4 to TRBJ2-1; 10 bases are shared with TRBD1. CDR3 size: 15 residues. V lost 6 bases to trimming and J lost 0 bases; unmatched junction nucleotides: 2. CDR3 sequence reads: CASRGDRGSYNEQFF. In DNA, the CDR3 is TGTGCCAGCAGGGGGGACAGGGGCTCCTACAATGAGCAGTTCTTC.

V and J are TRBV7-9 and TRBJ2-7; D is undetermined. The CDR3 extends over 14 amino acids. Germline-derived CDR1 and CDR2 are SEHNR and FQNEAQ (reference sequence). V was shortened by 7 bases and J by 6 bases, with 19 bases between the two germline ends. The CDR3 spells CASTPRPEAREQYF. CDR3 bases: TGTGCCAGCACCCCCAGGCCTGAAGCCCGCGAGCAGTACTTC.

This clonotype was detected a few times. This chain uses TRBV20-1 with TRBJ1-5; D uncertain. V was clipped by 0 bases and J by 6 bases, with 6 bases between them. Germline CDR1 and CDR2: DFQATT and SNEGSKA (reference sequence). This CDR3 is built from 12 residues. The CDR3 DNA reads TGCAGTGCTAGAGAAACAAGTCAGCCCCAGCATTTT. Encoded protein: CSARETSQPQHF.

There are a few counts of this clonotype. This chain connects TRBV5-1 to TRBJ2-1, with a weak D call TRBD2 (5 bases). The CDR3 loop spans 14 amino acids. Deletions cut 4 bases from V and 8 bases from J, with 16 bases between. Germline V gene data show CDR1 as SGHRS and CDR2 as YFSETQ. The CDR3 here is CASSPGVVRDEQFF. In nucleotides, the CDR3 is TGCGCCAGCAGCCCCGGGGTAGTCCGCGATGAGCAGTTCTTC. Full variable domain (outside the CDR3, taken from reference TRBV5-1 and TRBJ2-1): KAGVTQTPRYLIKTRGQQVTLSCSPISGHRSVSWYQQTPGQGLQFLFEYFSETQRNKGNFPGRFSGRQFSNSRSEMNVSTLELGDSALYLCASSPGVVRDEQFFGPGTRLTVL.

The sample holds a few counts of this clonotype. This chain links TRBV2 with TRBJ1-5; D ambiguous. CDR3 length: 14 residues. Germline V CDR1 and CDR2: SNHLY, FYNNEI. Trimming cost V 7 bases and J 6 bases, with 16 bases left between them. The CDR3 is CASNSLKTRQPQHF. DNA for the CDR3: TGTGCCAGCAACTCCCTAAAGACGCGTCAGCCCCAGCATTTT. Variable domain in full (rest from reference TRBV2 and TRBJ1-5): EPEVTQTPSHQVTQMGQEVILRCVPISNHLYFYWYRQILGQKVEFLVSFYNNEISEKSEIFDDQFSVERPDGSNFTLKIRSTKLEDSAMYFCASNSLKTRQPQHFGDGTRLSIL.

This clonotype has a handful of counts. The chain combines TRBV7-9 with TRBJ2-5; a weak D match, TRBD2 (6 bases). Germline loops: CDR1 SEHNR, CDR2 FQNEAQ (reference sequence). The CDR3 is 16 residues long. Trimming took 3 bases from V and 4 from J, leaving 18 bases between them. In nucleotides, the CDR3 is TGTGCCAGCAGCTTTCCCGGGGGAATGAAAAGAGAGACCCAGTACTTC. Translating it yields CASSFPGGMKRETQYF.

This clonotype was found a few times. The V and J genes are TRBV6-2 or TRBV6-3 and TRBJ2-3; D might be TRBD2 (5 bases). The CDR3 runs to 15 residues. From germline, CDR1 is MNHEY and CDR2 SVGEGT. V lost 5 bases, J lost 7 bases, and 19 bases lay in between. In DNA form, the CDR3 reads TGTGCCAGCAGTACCCAAGGCGCTGTCGGGAATACGCAGTATTTT. Residues: CASSTQGAVGNTQYF.

The chain uses TRBV27 and TRBJ2-3; 11 nucleotides agree with TRBD1. CDR1 and CDR2 from the germline V gene are MNHEY and SMNVEV (reference sequence). This CDR3 contains 16 residues. Trimming cost V 6 bases and J 3 bases; bases outside gene matches: 8. The CDR3 bases are TGTGCCAGCAGGCGCCCCGGGACAGGGGGGACAGATACGCAGTATTTT. Amino acid sequence: CASRRPGTGGTDTQYF.

This clonotype was observed a few times. This chain links TRBV20-1 with TRBJ2-5; TRBD2 matches at 11 bases. Germline CDR1 DFQATT, CDR2 SNEGSKA (reference sequence). The CDR3 is 15 residues long. J lost 1 base, V lost 8 bases, and 9 bases had no gene match. In nucleotides, the CDR3 is TGCAGTCTGAACTCGGGACTAGCGGTCCAAGAGACCCAGTACTTC. This translates into CSLNSGLAVQETQYF.

The chain employs TRBV29-1 and TRBJ1-4; 9 bases agree with TRBD1. Germline assignment: CDR1 SQVTM and CDR2 ANQGSEA. V dropped 5 bases and J dropped 6; count of bases not matched to a gene: 4. This CDR3 has 13 amino acids. The CDR3 nucleotides read TGCAGCGTTCGGGGACAGGGAGATGAAAAACTGTTTTTT. Amino acid sequence: CSVRGQGDEKLFF.

The genes are TRBV6-5 and TRBJ2-7; D ambiguous. The CDR3 has 13 amino acids. From germline, CDR1 is MNHEY and CDR2 SVGAGI. Trimming shortened V by 0 bases and J by 6 bases, and 9 bases separated the two germline ends. CDR3 residues: CASSYSTPSEQYF. CDR3 nucleotides: TGTGCCAGCAGTTACTCGACCCCCTCCGAGCAGTACTTC.

This clonotype was seen a few times. The chain is built from TRBV12-3 or TRBV12-4 and TRBJ2-5, with 7 bases that match TRBD1. This CDR3 region has 14 residues. J lost 5 bases, V lost 4 bases, and 7 bases had no gene match. CDR3 bases: TGTGCCAGCAGTTCCAACAGGGGTGATGAGACCCAGTACTTC. As protein: CASSSNRGDETQYF.

The chain uses TRBV7-2 and TRBJ2-5, with a tentative D call TRBD1 (6 bases). Germline assignment: CDR1 SGHTA and CDR2 FQGNSA. This CDR3 contains 17 residues. V lost 0 bases and J 5 bases, leaving 19 bases between the germline ends. The chain's CDR3 is CASSLALGDRNMETQYF. The DNA of the CDR3 is TGTGCCAGCAGCTTAGCGCTTGGTGACAGGAATATGGAGACCCAGTACTTC.

This clonotype was picked up a small number of times. This chain joins TRBV20-1 and TRBJ2-5; TRBD2 matches 13 bases. V was clipped by 0 bases and J by 0 bases; unmatched bases: 10. CDR1 and CDR2 (germline): DFQATT, SNEGSKA (reference sequence). The CDR3 runs 19 residues. CDR3 coding DNA: TGCAGTGCTAGAGATCCAACTAGCGGGAGGGGAGGGTACCAAGAGACCCAGTACTTC. As protein: CSARDPTSGRGGYQETQYF.

This clonotype has just a few counts. The chain links TRBV7-9 to TRBJ2-1; 11 bases agree with TRBD2. Germline V gene lookup returns CDR1 SEHNR and CDR2 FQNEAQ (reference sequence). The CDR3 totals 13 residues. With V trimmed by 10 bases and J by 5 bases, 4 bases remained unmatched. The CDR3 nucleotides read TGTGCCACTGTGACTAGCGGGAACAATGAGCAGTTCTTC. Translated, it gives CATVTSGNNEQFF.

This rearrangement joins TRBV2 to TRBJ2-7, with D possibly TRBD1 on 5 matching bases. Germline CDR1 SNHLY, CDR2 FYNNEI. This CDR3 spans 13 amino acids. V shed 5 bases and J shed 3 bases, with 11 bases lying between them. Here the CDR3 DNA reads TGTGCCAGCAGTCCGGACATCCTCTACGAGCAGTACTTC. The encoded protein is CASSPDILYEQYF.

In its sample, this clonotype was seen a few times. The rearrangement links TRBV18 to TRBJ2-7; TRBD2 matches 7 bases. CDR3 length equals 14 residues. From germline, CDR1 is KGHSH and CDR2 LQKENI. The J segment lost 3 bases and the V segment lost 1 base, leaving 3 bases of the junction unmatched. Here the CDR3 reads CASSPLAGHYEQYF. CDR3 coding DNA: TGTGCCAGCTCACCACTAGCGGGCCACTACGAGCAGTACTTC.

This clonotype was observed a few times. V usage is TRBV4-3 and J usage is TRBJ2-4, with 9 positions matching TRBD1. Trimming took 0 bases from V and 6 from J; bases not matched to a gene: 6. CDR3 length: 16 residues. Looked up from germline, CDR1 is LGHNA and CDR2 is YSLEER. CDR3 sequence reads: CASSQDTGTGRNIQYF. CDR3 nucleotides: TGCGCCAGCAGCCAAGACACCGGGACAGGGAGAAACATTCAGTACTTC.

This clonotype was seen many times. This rearrangement joins TRBV5-6 to TRBJ2-1; TRBD2 matches at 8 bases. From germline, CDR1 is SGHDT and CDR2 YYEEEE. The CDR3 is made up of 17 amino acids. Trimming took 2 bases from V and 4 from J; bases not matched to a gene: 11. In nucleotides, the CDR3 is TGTGCCAGCAGCTTTCGCTCGGCGGCGGGAGGTTACAATGAGCAGTTCTTC. Its translation: CASSFRSAAGGYNEQFF.

This clonotype was counted a few times. This chain joins TRBV7-9 and TRBJ1-1, with D hard to call. V dropped 6 bases and J dropped 4 bases, with 15 bases sitting between them. This CDR3 contains 14 residues. Germline CDR1 and CDR2: SEHNR and FQNEAQ (reference sequence). CDR3 residues: CASSEEGWSTEAFF. The CDR3 region has the DNA TGTGCCAGCAGTGAGGAGGGCTGGTCCACTGAAGCTTTCTTT. The full variable domain, completed using reference TRBV7-9 and TRBJ1-1, is DTGVSQNPRHKITKRGQNVTFRCDPISEHNRLYWYRQTLGQGPEFLTYFQNEAQLEKSRLLSDRFSAERPKGSFSTLEIQRTEQGDSAMYLCASSEEGWSTEAFFGQGTRLTVV.